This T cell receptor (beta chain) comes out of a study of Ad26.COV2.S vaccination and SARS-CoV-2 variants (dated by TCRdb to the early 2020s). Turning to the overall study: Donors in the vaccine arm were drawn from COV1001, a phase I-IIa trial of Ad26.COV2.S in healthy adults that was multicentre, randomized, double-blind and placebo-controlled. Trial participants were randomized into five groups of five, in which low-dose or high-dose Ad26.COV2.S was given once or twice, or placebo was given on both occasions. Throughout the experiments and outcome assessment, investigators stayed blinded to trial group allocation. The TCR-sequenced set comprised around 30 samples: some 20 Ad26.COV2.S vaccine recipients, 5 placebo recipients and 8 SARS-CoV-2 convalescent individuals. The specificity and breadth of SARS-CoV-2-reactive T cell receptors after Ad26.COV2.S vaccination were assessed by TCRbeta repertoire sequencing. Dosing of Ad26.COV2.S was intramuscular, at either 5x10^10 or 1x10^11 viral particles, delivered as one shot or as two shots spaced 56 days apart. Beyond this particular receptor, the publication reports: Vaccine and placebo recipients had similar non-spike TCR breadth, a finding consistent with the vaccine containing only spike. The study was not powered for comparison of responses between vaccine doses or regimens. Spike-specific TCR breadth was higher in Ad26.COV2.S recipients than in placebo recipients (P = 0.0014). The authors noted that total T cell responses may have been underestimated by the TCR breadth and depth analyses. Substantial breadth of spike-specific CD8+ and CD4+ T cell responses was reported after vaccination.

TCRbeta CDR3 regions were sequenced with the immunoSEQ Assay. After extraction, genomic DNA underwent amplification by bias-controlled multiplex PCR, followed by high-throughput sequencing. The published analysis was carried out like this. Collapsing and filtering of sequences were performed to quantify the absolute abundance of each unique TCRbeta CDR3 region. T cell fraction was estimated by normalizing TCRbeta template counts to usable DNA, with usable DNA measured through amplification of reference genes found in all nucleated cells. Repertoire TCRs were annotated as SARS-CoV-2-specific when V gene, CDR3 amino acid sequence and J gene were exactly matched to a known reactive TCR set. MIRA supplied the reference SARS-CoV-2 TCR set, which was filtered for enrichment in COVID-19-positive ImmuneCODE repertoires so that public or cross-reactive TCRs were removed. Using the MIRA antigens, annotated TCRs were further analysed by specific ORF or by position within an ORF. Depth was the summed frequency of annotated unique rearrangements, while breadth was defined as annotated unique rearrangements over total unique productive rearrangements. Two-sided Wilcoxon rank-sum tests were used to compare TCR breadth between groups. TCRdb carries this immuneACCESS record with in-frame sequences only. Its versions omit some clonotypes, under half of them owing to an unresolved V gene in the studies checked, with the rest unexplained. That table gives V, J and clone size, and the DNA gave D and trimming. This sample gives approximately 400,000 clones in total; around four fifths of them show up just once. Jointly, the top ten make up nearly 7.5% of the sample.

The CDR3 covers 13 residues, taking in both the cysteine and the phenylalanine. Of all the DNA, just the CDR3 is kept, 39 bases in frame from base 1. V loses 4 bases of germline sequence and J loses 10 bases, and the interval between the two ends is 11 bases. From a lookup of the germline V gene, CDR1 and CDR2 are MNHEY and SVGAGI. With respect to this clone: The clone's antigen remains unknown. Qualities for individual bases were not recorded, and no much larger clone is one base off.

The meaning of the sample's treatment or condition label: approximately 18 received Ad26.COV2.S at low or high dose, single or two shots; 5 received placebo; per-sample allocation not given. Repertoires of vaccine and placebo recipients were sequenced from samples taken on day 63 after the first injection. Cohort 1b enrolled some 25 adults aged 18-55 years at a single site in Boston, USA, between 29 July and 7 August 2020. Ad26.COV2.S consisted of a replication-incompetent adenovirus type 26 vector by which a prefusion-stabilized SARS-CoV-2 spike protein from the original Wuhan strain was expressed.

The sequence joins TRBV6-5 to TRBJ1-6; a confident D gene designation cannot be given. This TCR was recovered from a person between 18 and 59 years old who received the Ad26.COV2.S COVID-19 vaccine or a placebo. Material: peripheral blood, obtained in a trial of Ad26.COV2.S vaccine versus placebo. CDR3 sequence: CASSLKAESPLHF. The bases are TGTGCCAGCAGTTTGAAGGCGGAATCACCCCTCCACTTT.